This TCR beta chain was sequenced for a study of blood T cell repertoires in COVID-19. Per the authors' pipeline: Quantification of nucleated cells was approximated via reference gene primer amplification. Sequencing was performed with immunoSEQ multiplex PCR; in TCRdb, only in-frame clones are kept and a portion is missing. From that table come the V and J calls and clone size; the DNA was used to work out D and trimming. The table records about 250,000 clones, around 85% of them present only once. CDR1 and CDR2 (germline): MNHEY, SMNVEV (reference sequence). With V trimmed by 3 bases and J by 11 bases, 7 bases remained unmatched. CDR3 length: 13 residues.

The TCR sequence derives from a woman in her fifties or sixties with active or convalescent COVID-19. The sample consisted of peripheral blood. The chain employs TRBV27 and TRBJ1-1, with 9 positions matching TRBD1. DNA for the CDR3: TGTGCCAGCAGTTTCTTCCGGGACAGGGATGCTTTCTTT. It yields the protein CASSFFRDRDAFF.